A selection of T cell receptor beta chains follows, all from one sample in a study of T cells in Graves' hyperthyroidism and ophthalmopathy. Using its own MiXCR run on the multiplex PCR reads, TCRdb lists one record per CDR3 protein. The sample has over 450,000 distinct CDR3 sequences; roughly 17% are singletons. The sample was blood. The receptors shown here come from a woman between 18 and 29 years old with Graves' ophthalmopathy. The CDR3 runs from the conserved cysteine through the conserved F or W. The D gene is left open where the match is weak. Clone size appears in some rows only: once, few, many, or a class for an expanded clone.

>few|NA|TRBV20-1|TRBJ1-2
TGCAGTGCTCCGAGGGGTGATGGCTACACCTTC
CSAPRGDGYTF
>few|NA|TRBV28|TRBJ1-1
TGTGCCAGTCTGGGACTGGGAGCCACTGAAGCTTTCTTT
CASLGLGATEAFF
>NA|TRBD1|TRBV9|TRBJ2-1
TGTGCCAGCAGCGTAGGGTCCGGACAGGGCGTCGGGGAGCAGTTCTTC
CASSVGSGQGVGEQFF
>many|NA|TRBV28|TRBJ2-3
TGTGCCAGCAGGAACAGGGAAGGGATCGATACGCAGTATTTT
CASRNREGIDTQYF
>NA|TRBD2|TRBV27|TRBJ2-2
TGTGCCAGCAGTTTCCTTGGGGGGAGGGCCGTCGGGGAGCTGTTTTTT
CASSFLGGRAVGELFF
>NA|TRBD1|TRBV24-1|TRBJ2-2
TGTGCCACCAGCCCACGGGACAGGGACACCGGGGAGCTGTTTTTT
CATSPRDRDTGELFF
>many|NA|TRBV5-1|TRBJ2-3
TGCGCCAGCAGCTTGGAGGCCATTCCAAGCACAGATACGCAGTATTTT
CASSLEAIPSTDTQYF
>many|NA|TRBV28|TRBJ2-3
TGTGCCAGCAGTACAAAGCGGACCAGCACAGATACGCAGTATTTT
CASSTKRTSTDTQYF
>many|TRBD1|TRBV11-2|TRBJ1-1
TGTGCCAGCAGCTCTACCTATTACAGGGGTAACACTGAAGCTTTCTTT
CASSSTYYRGNTEAFF
>many|TRBD1|TRBV27|TRBJ2-7
TGTGCCAGCAGTTTATTGGCGGGACAGGGCCAATCCTACGAGCAGTACTTC
CASSLLAGQGQSYEQYF
>NA|TRBD1|TRBV28|TRBJ1-1
TGTGCCAGCAGTTTGATTGGGTGGACAGGGGGCACTGAAGCTTTCTTT
CASSLIGWTGGTEAFF
>many|NA|TRBV28|TRBJ2-1
TGTGCCAGCAGTTCCTCCTTATGGGGGCTTCACACCTACAATGAGCAGTTCTTC
CASSSSLWGLHTYNEQFF
>many|NA|TRBV24-1|TRBJ2-1
TGTGCCACCAGTGATTCTAGCGTAAGCTCCTACAATGAGCAGTTCTTC
CATSDSSVSSYNEQFF
>NA|NA|TRBV14|TRBJ2-1
TGTGCCAGCAGCCAAGAATGGGACCTTGTCTTC
CASSQEWDLVF
>NA|TRBD2|TRBV4-1|TRBJ2-1
TGCGCCAGCAGCCCCCTAGCGGCCTCCTACAATGAGCAGTTCTTC
CASSPLAASYNEQFF
>NA|TRBD2|TRBV4-2|TRBJ2-1
TGTGCCAGCAGCCAAGGCTCTAGCGGAAATGAGCAGTTCTTC
CASSQGSSGNEQFF
>NA|NA|TRBV2|TRBJ1-2
TGTGCCAGCAGTGAAGGGGGCGAGAGTCACTATGGCTACACCTTC
CASSEGGESHYGYTF
>many|NA|TRBV6-5|TRBJ2-1
TGTGCCAGCAGTTACATTGGTAGTGGGGCGCTCGAGCAGTTCTTC
CASSYIGSGALEQFF
>NA|TRBD2|TRBV4-2|TRBJ2-5
TGTGCCAGCAGCCCCACGACTGGCGGGGGGGTCGAGACCCAGTACTTC
CASSPTTGGGVETQYF
>many|NA|TRBV7-8|TRBJ1-1
TGTGCCAGCAGCTCCAGAAACAGGAACATGAACACTGAAGCTTTCTTT
CASSSRNRNMNTEAFF
>few|NA|TRBV14|TRBJ2-5
TGTGCCAGCAGCCAAGATTGGGCGTTAGAGACCCAGTACTTC
CASSQDWALETQYF
>many|NA|TRBV4-1|TRBJ2-1
TGCGCCAGCAGCCAAGGAAATACCGTGTACAATGAGCAGTTCTTC
CASSQGNTVYNEQFF
>few|NA|TRBV29-1|TRBJ1-2
TGCAGCGTTGAAATGTGGGCAGGGGCGCGGGGCTATGGCTACACCTTC
CSVEMWAGARGYGYTF
>NA|NA|TRBV28|TRBJ1-4
TGTGCCAGCAGCTTAACCGGGACGAGAAGGGAAAAACTGTTTTTT
CASSLTGTRREKLFF
>many|NA|TRBV29-1|TRBJ1-4
TGCAGCGTTACTCGGAGGACTAATGAAAAACTGTTTTTT
CSVTRRTNEKLFF
>few|TRBD2|TRBV5-4|TRBJ2-1
TGTGCCAGCAGCGACGAGCGGGGGGCCTACAATGAGCAGTTCTTC
CASSDERGAYNEQFF
>many|TRBD2|TRBV12-3/TRBV12-4|TRBJ2-2
TGTGCCAGCAGGGGGGGGGGGACGGCGGCCGGGGAGCTGTTTTTT
CASRGGGTAAGELFF
>many|TRBD1|TRBV19|TRBJ1-1
TGTGCCAGTAGAACCGACAGGGGCAGCATGAACACTGAAGCTTTCTTT
CASRTDRGSMNTEAFF
>many|NA|TRBV5-1|TRBJ1-2
TGCGCCAGCAGCTTGGCCGGAGCCACCTCGGGCTACACCTTC
CASSLAGATSGYTF
>NA|TRBD2|TRBV30|TRBJ2-1
TGTGCCTGGAGTCCTGGGACTAGCGGGATGATGGTCTTC
CAWSPGTSGMMVF
>many|TRBD2|TRBV7-8|TRBJ2-5
TGTGCCAGCAGCTTAACTAGCGGGGGACAAGAGACCCAGTACTTC
CASSLTSGGQETQYF
>few|NA|TRBV5-8|TRBJ2-1
TGTGCCAGCAGCACCGGACAGATGTTAGGGAATGAGCAGTTCTTC
CASSTGQMLGNEQFF
>many|NA|TRBV20-1|TRBJ2-3
TGCAGTGCTAGGACAGTACTAAACACAGATACGCAGTATTTT
CSARTVLNTDTQYF
>many|NA|TRBV18|TRBJ1-2
TGTGCCAGCTCACCCGTGTCCGCGAACTATGGCTACACCTTC
CASSPVSANYGYTF
>few|TRBD1|TRBV12-3/TRBV12-4|TRBJ1-1
TGTGCCAGCAGTTTACAGGGACAGATGAACACTGAAGCTTTCTTT
CASSLQGQMNTEAFF
>NA|TRBD2|TRBV6-1|TRBJ2-2
TGTGCCAGTGGGGGACTAGCTGGCTTGAACACCGGGGAGCTGTTTTTT
CASGGLAGLNTGELFF
>many|NA|TRBV12-3/TRBV12-4|TRBJ1-1
TGTGCCAGCAGTTTAGGCGAATTTAACACTGAAGCTTTCTTT
CASSLGEFNTEAFF
>many|TRBD2|TRBV28|TRBJ2-1
TGTGCCAGCAGTTCCCAAACACCACTCGGACTAGCGGGAGATATAAATGAGCAGTTCTTC
CASSSQTPLGLAGDINEQFF
>many|NA|TRBV11-2|TRBJ1-4
TGTGCCAGCAGCTTACGGGAAACTAATGAAAAACTGTTTTTT
CASSLRETNEKLFF
>few|NA|TRBV2|TRBJ2-3
TGTGCCAGCAGTGAGCGGGTTCGGCTTACAGATACGCAGTATTTT
CASSERVRLTDTQYF
>many|NA|TRBV30|TRBJ1-5
TGTGCCTGGAGTGGGGGGGGAGGGAATCAGCCCCAGCATTTT
CAWSGGGGNQPQHF
>NA|TRBD1|TRBV29-1|TRBJ2-7
TGCAGCGTGGCCGGGACAGGGTACGAGCAGTACTTC
CSVAGTGYEQYF
>many|NA|TRBV28|TRBJ2-7
TGTGCCAGCAGTCCTCTTCGGGCAGGATCGGTGGTCGAGCAGTACTTC
CASSPLRAGSVVEQYF
>NA|NA|TRBV5-1|TRBJ1-1
TGCGCCAGCAGCTGGACGGAGCCGCACCCGAACACTGAAGCTTTCTTT
CASSWTEPHPNTEAFF
>NA|NA|TRBV5-1|TRBJ2-2
TGCGCCAGCAGCTTGGGGCCAGGTAACACCGGGGAGCTGCTTTTT
CASSLGPGNTGELLF
>many|NA|TRBV28|TRBJ1-5
TGTGCCAGCAGTTTAAGACAGATCAATCAGCCCCAGCATTTT
CASSLRQINQPQHF
>few|TRBD1|TRBV5-5|TRBJ2-7
TGTGCCAGCAGCGCGGGACAGGGTCAGGGGCACGAGCAGTACTTC
CASSAGQGQGHEQYF
>few|TRBD2|TRBV9|TRBJ2-1
TGTGCCAGCAGCGTACGTAGCCCTCTTCTAGCGGGAGGGCTGTATGAGCAGTTCTTC
CASSVRSPLLAGGLYEQFF
>NA|NA|TRBV15|TRBJ2-7
TGTGCCACCAGCAGAGATTCCCGACCCTACGAGCAGTACTTC
CATSRDSRPYEQYF
>NA|NA|TRBV20-1|TRBJ1-6
TGCAGTGCTAGAGATCTTAACCGCCGACAGGACGATTCACCCCTCCACTTT
CSARDLNRRQDDSPLHF
>many|TRBD1|TRBV29-1|TRBJ1-2
TGCAGCGTTGATAACTTGGGGACAGCCAATGGCTACACCTTC
CSVDNLGTANGYTF
>many|TRBD1|TRBV27|TRBJ1-5
TGTGCCAGCGGAGACAGGGGGTATCAGCCCCAGCATTTT
CASGDRGYQPQHF
>few|NA|TRBV5-5|TRBJ2-2
TGTGCCAGCAACCCCGGGACAACGAACACCGGGGAGCTGTTTTTT
CASNPGTTNTGELFF